Reported below is one T cell receptor beta chain. The data stem from a study of T-cell memory formation after mild COVID-19. Study in general: TCR clusters were largely donor specific.

The germline CDR1 and CDR2 sequences are MDHEN and SYDVKM. The CDR3 sequence is 14 residues long. With 7 bases removed from V and 1 base from J, the gap between germline ends came to 13 bases. TCRdb reanalysed the 5' RACE reads using MiXCR and keeps one entry per CDR3 protein. This table has roughly 250,000 distinct CDR3 sequences, over 15% appearing once. V usage is TRBV28 and J usage is TRBJ2-5, with D maybe TRBD2 (5 bases). The sequencing sample was made of PBMCs or a T cell subset sorted from them (not recorded which). This receptor was obtained from a young man who had mild COVID-19 (a few samples of this study predate the infection). Cell type and time point are not known. The CDR3 DNA reads as TGTGCCAGCACCGATTCGACTATCCAAGAGACCCAGTACTTC. Protein product: CASTDSTIQETQYF.